Listed here are 28 T cell receptor beta chains from one sample, sequenced in a study of T cell changes during pregnancy in multiple sclerosis. Clones were read by immunoSEQ multiplex PCR, and TCRdb kept only the in-frame ones, dropping some. The repertoire holds tens of thousands of clones, with 75% to 90% as singletons. This specimen was CD4+ T cells from peripheral blood mononuclear cells, taken in the third trimester of pregnancy. All receptors derive from a female donor with multiple sclerosis, enrolled in a pregnancy study.

V gene TRBV10-3 combines with J gene TRBJ2-1; TRBD1 matches at 7 bases. The CDR3 is made up of 16 amino acids. Germline V gene data show CDR1 as ENHRY and CDR2 as SYGVKD. The junction had 10 bases not matched to a gene; V was cut back by 3 bases and J by 5 bases. As DNA, the CDR3 is TGTGCCATCAGTGACCCCCACAGGGGCGGAAACAATGAGCAGTTCTTC. Translated, it gives CAISDPHRGGNNEQFF.

The chain uses TRBV11-3 and TRBJ2-1; 7 nucleotides line up with TRBD2. Germline V gene data show CDR1 as SGHNT and CDR2 as YENEEA. The CDR3 has 15 residues. V lost 5 bases, J lost 5 bases, and 9 bases stayed unmatched. The CDR3 sequence is CASSLNGGGNNEQFF. CDR3 nucleotide sequence: TGTGCCAGCAGCCTCAACGGCGGGGGAAACAATGAGCAGTTCTTC.

V gene TRBV30 combines with J gene TRBJ2-3; D possibly corresponds to TRBD2 (6 bases). Germline values: CDR1 GTSNPN, CDR2 SVGIG (reference sequence). V lost 5 bases, J lost 5 bases, and 11 bases lay in between. The CDR3 is 12 amino acids. CDR3 sequence: CAWDGRGDTQYF. CDR3 DNA sequence: TGTGCCTGGGATGGGCGGGGAGATACGCAGTATTTT.

The chain combines TRBV5-1 with TRBJ2-7; 7 nucleotides line up with TRBD2. The CDR3 contains 13 residues. Per the germline V gene, CDR1 is SGHRS and CDR2 is YFSETQ. The ends lost 4 bases at V and 3 bases at J; junction bases unmatched: 4. The CDR3 loop reads CASSIGTNYEQYF. The DNA of the CDR3 is TGCGCCAGCAGCATCGGGACTAACTACGAGCAGTACTTC.

This clone was counted between two and nine times. The chain has TRBV30 and TRBJ1-1; 7 bases map to TRBD1. Losses at the gene ends were 0 bases for V and 7 bases for J; bases not matched to a gene: 8. Germline V gene sequence: CDR1 GTSNPN, CDR2 SVGIG (reference sequence). The CDR3 totals 14 residues. The CDR3 DNA is TGTGCCTGGAGTGTAGGGACAGCTAGGCGTGAAGCTTTCTTT. Translating gives CAWSVGTARREAFF.

This chain joins TRBV5-1 and TRBJ2-7; weak D call: TRBD2 (7 bases). V dropped 7 bases and J dropped 2 bases, with 13 bases sitting between them. Germline V lookup: CDR1 SGHRS, CDR2 YFSETQ. CDR3 size: 13 residues. CDR3 coding DNA: TGCGCCAGCGGCCGGGGGGACACCTACGAGCAGTACTTC. Its protein product is CASGRGDTYEQYF.

V and J are TRBV15 and TRBJ1-1; D is unclear. The CDR3 sequence is 13 residues long. Germline assignment: CDR1 LNHNV and CDR2 YYDKDF (reference sequence). Deletions cut 1 base from V and 6 bases from J, with 9 bases between. The CDR3: CATSRVQVAEAFF. CDR3 bases: TGTGCCACCAGCAGAGTTCAGGTGGCTGAAGCTTTCTTT.

The CDR3 is CSARDRVTQYF. In DNA, the CDR3 is TGCAGTGCTAGAGACAGGGTTACCCAGTACTTC. The genes are TRBV20-1 and TRBJ2-5; the D gene is possibly TRBD1 (5 bases). The length of the CDR3 is 11 residues. Germline loops: CDR1 DFQATT, CDR2 SNEGSKA (reference sequence). The V gene lost 0 bases and the J gene lost 8 bases, with 7 bases spanning the gap.

The CDR3 nucleotides read TGTGCCAGTAGTCCCGACAGGGCGGGGGGCTACACCTTC. Amino acids: CASSPDRAGGYTF. The V gene is TRBV19, the J gene TRBJ1-2; TRBD1 matches at 7 bases. V trimming: 5 bases; J trimming: 8 bases; junction bases outside the gene matches: 8. The CDR3 consists of 13 residues. Per germline, CDR1 LNHDA and CDR2 SQIVND (reference sequence).

This clone has only one observation. This chain uses TRBV7-2 with TRBJ1-2; maybe TRBD1 (5 bases). CDR1 is SGHTA, CDR2 FQGNSA, per germline. This CDR3 is built from 14 residues. V gave up 7 bases and J gave up 0 bases, with 12 bases separating them. CDR3 sequence: CASTIGAANYGYTF. The CDR3 nucleotides are TGTGCCAGCACCATAGGGGCAGCTAACTATGGCTACACCTTC.

V is TRBV18 and J is TRBJ2-3, with a tentative D call TRBD2 (5 bases). The CDR3 is made up of 13 amino acids. Trimming cost V 7 bases and J 4 bases, with 12 bases left between them. CDR1 is KGHSH and CDR2 is LQKENI in the germline V gene. This CDR3 is CASFPSGADTQYF. The CDR3 bases are TGTGCCAGCTTCCCCAGCGGTGCAGATACGCAGTATTTT.

The chain uses TRBV20-1 and TRBJ1-2; TRBD1 agrees at 7 bases. The V segment lost 7 bases and the J segment 14 bases; nucleotides outside the gene matches: 13. The germline V gene has CDR1 DFQATT and CDR2 SNEGSKA (reference sequence). CDR3 length: 11 amino acids. DNA of the CDR3: TGCAGTGTTTTGGAGACAGGGCATCAGACCTTC. This gives the protein CSVLETGHQTF.

The chain recombines TRBV10-3 with TRBJ2-7; perhaps TRBD2 as D (5 bases). Germline V gene lookup returns CDR1 ENHRY and CDR2 SYGVKD. The CDR3 sequence is 15 residues long. Trimming removed 6 bases from V and 0 bases from J, with 15 bases in between. The CDR3 loop reads CAISLTSGSSYEQYF. The CDR3 DNA reads as TGTGCCATCAGCCTAACTTCGGGAAGCTCCTACGAGCAGTACTTC.

The chain employs TRBV2 and TRBJ2-1; 7 nucleotides align to TRBD2. Germline CDR1 SNHLY, CDR2 FYNNEI. The V gene end was trimmed by 4 bases and the J gene end by 8 bases; junction bases not matched to a gene: 8. The CDR3 runs 14 residues. CDR3 loop: CASSVGGGWDEQFF. DNA of the CDR3: TGTGCCAGCAGTGTGGGGGGGGGATGGGATGAGCAGTTCTTC.

The chain employs TRBV7-7 and TRBJ2-7; 11 bases fit TRBD1. Germline V lookup: CDR1 SSHAT, CDR2 FNYEAQ (reference sequence). The CDR3 length is 15 residues. Unmatched junction bases numbered 7, after V lost 6 bases and J lost 3 bases. For the CDR3, the DNA is TGTGCCAGCAGTCCGGGACAGGGGGGAGGCTACGAGCAGTACTTC. Protein sequence: CASSPGQGGGYEQYF. Together with reference TRBV7-7 and TRBJ2-7, the CDR3 gives the full variable domain: GAGVSQSPRYKVTKRGQDVTLRCDPISSHATLYWYQQALGQGPEFLTYFNYEAQPDKSGLPSDRFSAERPEGSISTLTIQRTEQRDSAMYRCASSPGQGGGYEQYFGPGTRLTVT.

This sequence joins TRBV7-8 and TRBJ1-1; no reliable D call. This CDR3 region has 16 residues. V was cut by 1 base and J by 5 bases, with 17 bases left in between. Germline values: CDR1 SGHVS, CDR2 FQNEAQ. The CDR3 loop is CASSLVLGSEGTEAFF. As DNA, the CDR3 is TGTGCCAGCAGCTTAGTCTTGGGGTCTGAGGGAACTGAAGCTTTCTTT. The variable domain in full, completed from reference TRBV7-8 and TRBJ1-1, reads GAGVSQSPRYKVAKRGQDVALRCDPISGHVSLFWYQQALGQGPEFLTYFQNEAQLDKSGLPSDRFFAERPEGSVSTLKIQRTQQEDSAVYLCASSLVLGSEGTEAFFGQGTRLTVV.

V and J are TRBV10-3 and TRBJ1-1, with 7 nucleotides matching TRBD1. V trimming: 5 bases; J trimming: 10 bases; junction bases outside the gene matches: 4. Looked up from germline, CDR1 is ENHRY and CDR2 is SYGVKD. This CDR3 has 11 residues. The CDR3 DNA sequence: TGTGCCATCAGTCCGGGACAGTCAGCTTTCTTT. Translating gives CAISPGQSAFF.

The chain recombines TRBV7-9 with TRBJ2-7; D remains unclear. In germline, CDR1 is SEHNR, CDR2 FQNEAQ (reference sequence). The CDR3 is 15 amino acids. Trimming cost V 5 bases and J 2 bases, with 16 bases left between them. In nucleotides, the CDR3 is TGTGCCAGCAGCCCCAGACTCGCGGCGACCTACGAGCAGTACTTC. Protein product: CASSPRLAATYEQYF.

The CDR3 loop reads CASSPPLHRGGTGELFF. In DNA form, the CDR3 reads TGTGCCAGCAGTCCCCCACTCCACAGGGGTGGAACCGGGGAGCTGTTTTTT. This chain links TRBV27 with TRBJ2-2, with 7 bases identical to TRBD1. CDR1 MNHEY and CDR2 SMNVEV come from the germline V gene (reference sequence). J gave up 5 bases and V 5 bases, and 14 bases lay outside the gene matches. CDR3 length: 17 amino acids.

V gene TRBV28 combines with J gene TRBJ2-7, with TRBD1 matching over 8 bases. Germline V CDR1 and CDR2: MDHEN, SYDVKM. The CDR3 runs 14 residues. Germline trimming cut 6 bases from V and 2 bases from J; bases unmatched to any gene: 6. CDR3 DNA sequence: TGTGCCAGCAGCTCAGGACAGGGTACCTACGAGCAGTACTTC. As protein: CASSSGQGTYEQYF.

The chain employs TRBV19 and TRBJ1-4; D is perhaps TRBD1 (5 bases). The CDR3 spans 15 residues. The V gene's germline CDR1 is LNHDA and CDR2 SQIVND (reference sequence). V dropped 6 bases and J dropped 4 bases, with 15 bases sitting between them. The CDR3 region is CASRTTTALNEKLFF. The CDR3 DNA follows: TGTGCCAGTAGAACAACGACAGCTCTTAATGAAAAACTGTTTTTT. The full variable domain, completed using reference TRBV19 and TRBJ1-4, is DGGITQSPKYLFRKEGQNVTLSCEQNLNHDAMYWYRQDPGQGLRLIYYSQIVNDFQKGDIAEGYSVSREKKESFPLTVTSAQKNPTAFYLCASRTTTALNEKLFFGSGTQLSVL.

The rearrangement uses TRBV6-1 and TRBJ2-1; the D gene is possibly TRBD1 (5 bases). Germline lookup yields CDR1 MNHNS and CDR2 SASEGT. This CDR3 is built from 12 residues. In DNA form, the CDR3 reads TGTGTCGTCGAACAGGTTAACAATGAGCAGTTCTTC. This codes for CVVEQVNNEQFF.

This chain links TRBV15 with TRBJ2-1; the D gene is possibly TRBD2 (5 bases). Per the germline V gene, CDR1 is LNHNV and CDR2 is YYDKDF (reference sequence). The V gene lost 3 bases and the J gene lost 7 bases, with 16 bases spanning the gap. The CDR3 runs 15 residues. CDR3 loop: CATSSRRAPGNEQFF. CDR3 coding DNA: TGTGCCACCAGCAGTCGGCGGGCACCTGGGAATGAGCAGTTCTTC.

The rearrangement uses TRBV7-2 and TRBJ1-5; D gene ambiguous. The germline CDR1 and CDR2 sequences are SGHTA and FQGNSA. The V end lost 5 bases, the J end lost 0 bases, and 17 bases lay between the germline ends. The CDR3 covers 17 residues. CDR3 loop: CASSPPERTYSNQPQHF. CDR3 DNA sequence: TGTGCCAGCAGCCCCCCCGAAAGGACTTATAGCAATCAGCCCCAGCATTTT.

This clone was seen once. J is TRBJ1-5 and V is TRBV2, with D possibly matching TRBD1 (5 bases). Per germline, CDR1 SNHLY and CDR2 FYNNEI. V shed 7 bases and J shed 2 bases, with 12 bases lying between them. The length of the CDR3 is 14 residues. CDR3 DNA sequence: TGTGCCAGCAAGGGAACAGGCGGCAATCAGCCCCAGCATTTT. As protein: CASKGTGGNQPQHF.

The chain has TRBV5-5 and TRBJ2-1; TRBD1 agrees at 7 bases. The CDR3 sequence is 13 residues long. Germline assignment: CDR1 SGHKS and CDR2 YYEKEE (reference sequence). V lost 0 bases, J lost 9 bases, and 3 bases stayed unmatched. For the CDR3, the DNA is TGTGCCAGCAGCTTGGCCGGGACAGCTGAGCAGTTCTTC. Translation gives CASSLAGTAEQFF.

The chain combines TRBV7-3 with TRBJ2-3; 15 bases fit TRBD2. The germline CDR1 and CDR2 sequences are SGHTA and FQGTGA. The junction had 7 bases not matched to a gene; V was cut back by 1 base and J by 8 bases. This CDR3 region has 17 residues. Here the CDR3 DNA reads TGTGCCAGCAGCTTAATGGGTTCGGGACTAGCGGGGGGTACGCAGTATTTT. It translates to CASSLMGSGLAGGTQYF.

The chain combines TRBV5-1 with TRBJ2-4; 8 nucleotides match TRBD2. J was trimmed by 9 bases and V by 2 bases; bases with no gene match: 10. This CDR3 is 15 amino acids long. Germline CDR1 is SGHRS and CDR2 is YFSETQ. CDR3 residues: CASSFATSGLAIQYF. The CDR3 DNA reads as TGCGCCAGCAGCTTCGCTACTAGCGGCCTTGCCATTCAGTACTTC. The whole variable domain, filled in from reference TRBV5-1 and TRBJ2-4, reads KAGVTQTPRYLIKTRGQQVTLSCSPISGHRSVSWYQQTPGQGLQFLFEYFSETQRNKGNFPGRFSGRQFSNSRSEMNVSTLELGDSALYLCASSFATSGLAIQYFGAGTRLSVL.